The rows below give T cell receptor beta chains drawn from one sample of a study of blood T cell repertoires in COVID-19. Sequenced by immunoSEQ multiplex PCR; TCRdb stores in-frame clones only, minus some. This table has over 55,000 clones, about nine tenths appearing once. Sequencing was performed on peripheral blood. The receptors originated from a man aged 50 to 60 with active COVID-19. The conserved cysteine and the conserved F or W are not part of the CDR3 here.

TRBV9	TRBJ2-2	ASSFGLAGNTGELF
TRBV15	TRBJ2-7	ATSRGVGDEQY
TRBV10-3	TRBJ1-1	AISLGQGEAMNTEAF
TRBV28	TRBJ1-2	ASTTVDRSTNYGYT
TRBV29-1	TRBJ2-7	SVATGTGSSYEQY
TRBV28	TRBJ1-4	ASSQGFANEKLF
TRBV4-1	TRBJ1-4	ASSQGGPGGYEKLF
TRBV5-4	TRBJ2-5	ASRRGQETQY
TRBV28	TRBJ1-1	ASTLGGGGTEAF
TRBV9	TRBJ2-7	ASSVGGTSGSYEQY
TRBV30	TRBJ2-4	ASEDSSKAKNIQY
TRBV7-9	TRBJ2-1	ASSFSGRGYNEQF
TRBV7-2	TRBJ1-2	ASSFGAGDYT
TRBV5-1	TRBJ2-3	ASSLARLALTDTQY
TRBV28	TRBJ2-3	ASSSGGEEDTQY
TRBV25-1	TRBJ1-2	ASSDVGESIGYT
TRBV6-2/TRBV6-3	TRBJ2-4	ASSYGGGIWTKNIQY
TRBV6-5	TRBJ2-2	ASRDRGSGELF
TRBV4-2	TRBJ2-7	ASSQEGGSAYEQY
TRBV29-1	TRBJ1-3	SVEGVQGGFGNTIY
TRBV2	TRBJ2-7	ASRAKYEQY
TRBV7-2	TRBJ2-3	ASSLGGVVPDTQY
TRBV6-9	TRBJ1-6	ASCFSSYNSPLH
TRBV5-1	TRBJ2-1	ASSPRQSRGEQF
TRBV19	TRBJ1-1	ASSSHRGTEAF
TRBV3-1/TRBV3-2	TRBJ1-1	ASSPQGTNTEAF
TRBV10-3	TRBJ1-2	AISEAHGQGNGYT
TRBV7-2	TRBJ2-7	ASSLNSLSYEQY
TRBV4-3	TRBJ2-7	ASSQDQGSAYEQY
TRBV5-1	TRBJ2-7	ASSSGTGVSYEQY
TRBV5-1	TRBJ2-5	ASSPGLAGAQETQY
TRBV9	TRBJ1-1	ASSVARTGNTEAF
TRBV25-1	TRBJ2-2	ATLSGRGRNSDGELF
TRBV2	TRBJ1-4	ASNGQGGANEKLF
TRBV4-1	TRBJ2-5	ASSRQARQETQY
TRBV4-1	TRBJ2-7	ASSQGRLAGGKTYEQY
TRBV30	TRBJ2-1	AWGRGLTGYNEQF
TRBV4-3	TRBJ2-7	ASSPEGSYEQY
TRBV4-1	TRBJ2-6	ASSVTGLGANVLT
TRBV3-1/TRBV3-2	TRBJ1-1	ASSQERTANTEAF
TRBV7-7	TRBJ2-2	ASSLVGAHGELF
TRBV6-2/TRBV6-3	TRBJ2-7	ASSYWTGEGEQY
TRBV9	TRBJ1-5	ASSATGASNQPQH
TRBV5-5	TRBJ2-5	ASSFGASGGYQETQY
TRBV18	TRBJ2-5	ASSPSGTGETQY
TRBV3-1/TRBV3-2	TRBJ1-5	ASTNRGSNQPQH
TRBV19	TRBJ2-3	ASSVRGGGTDTQY
TRBV29-1	TRBJ2-5	SVATSAQETQY
TRBV29-1	TRBJ2-7	SVEDPGGTYEQY
TRBV9	TRBJ2-2	ASSVVHIENTGELF
TRBV11-2	TRBJ1-5	ASSLTDNQPQH